This T cell receptor beta chain was identified in a study of T cell responses to AZD1222 COVID-19 vaccine. Study-level results: Repertoire samples came only from after the peak T cell response. Donors skewed white British and female; clonal diversity was possibly underestimated.

With regard to this clone: Its antigen remains unknown.

Per the germline V gene, CDR1 is LGHDT and CDR2 is YNNKEL (reference sequence). V trimming: 0 bases; J trimming: 10 bases; junction bases outside the gene matches: 6. The CDR3 covers 15 residues. TCRdb keeps only in-frame clones here, not all; method: immunoSEQ multiplex PCR. There are about 180,000 clones in the sample; about nine tenths occur only once, and roughly 1.9% lies in the top ten. This clonotype was obtained from an adult who received the AZD1222 COVID-19 vaccine. The chain has TRBV3-1 (or the pseudogene TRBV3-2) and TRBJ1-6; 7 nucleotides align to TRBD1. Sequencing was performed on peripheral blood, taken 28 days after the second AZD1222 dose. CDR3 coding DNA: TGTGCCAGCAGCCAAGAACTACAGGGGAACTCACCCCTCCACTTT. Translated, it gives CASSQELQGNSPLHF.